The clone carrying this T cell receptor beta chain was observed once. The antigen is not known. These data are taken from a study of OX40 agonist ivuxolimab in advanced cancers. Study as a whole: Every 2 weeks, patients got intravenous ivuxolimab at one of six dose levels (0.01-10 mg/kg). Treatment received earlier with anti-PD-1, anti-PD-L1 or anti-CTLA-4 agents was allowed, and less than 45% had some.

Study-wide results and limits: The CD4+ and CD8+ T cells in the blood had expanded clonally by week 6 at 0.1 to 3.0 mg/kg.

Generated by immunoSEQ multiplex PCR, the TCRdb table keeps only in-frame clones and is missing some. This table holds 55,000 to 65,000 clones, 75% to 90% found once. Trimming removed 5 bases at V and 4 bases at J, with 11 bases between. The CDR3 extends over 13 amino acids. The germline V gene encodes CDR1 MNHEY and CDR2 SVGAGI. The sequence derives from an adult with an advanced solid tumor such as melanoma, head and neck, liver or kidney cancer. Sequences were derived from CD4+ or CD8+ T cells sorted from blood, sampled in a trial of the OX40 agonist ivuxolimab. The chain recombines TRBV6-5 with TRBJ1-2; D unclear. The CDR3 is CASSPTLSYGYTF. In nucleotides, the CDR3 is TGTGCCAGCAGTCCGACGCTCTCCTATGGCTACACCTTC.